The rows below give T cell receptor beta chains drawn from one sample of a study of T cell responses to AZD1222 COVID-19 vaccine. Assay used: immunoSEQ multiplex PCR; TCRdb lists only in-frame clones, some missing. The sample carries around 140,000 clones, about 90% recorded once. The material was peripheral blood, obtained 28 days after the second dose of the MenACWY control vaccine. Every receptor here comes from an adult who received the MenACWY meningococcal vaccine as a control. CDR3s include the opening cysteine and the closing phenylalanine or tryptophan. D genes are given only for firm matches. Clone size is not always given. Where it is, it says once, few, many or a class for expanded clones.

CDR3 DNA: TGTGCCACCCAAAGCGACAGGGGGTACGAGCAGTACTTC
CDR3 protein: CATQSDRGYEQYF
clone size: .
V gene: TRBV6-5
J gene: TRBJ2-7
D gene: TRBD1

CDR3 DNA: TGTGCCAGCACCGCATATGAAGGGGGCACAGATACGCAGTATTTT
CDR3 protein: CASTAYEGGTDTQYF
clone size: .
V gene: TRBV9
J gene: TRBJ2-3
D gene: .

CDR3 DNA: TGTGCCAGCAGTTTAGACAACAGGGATTCATACTTC
CDR3 protein: CASSLDNRDSYF
clone size: .
V gene: TRBV28
J gene: TRBJ2-7
D gene: .

CDR3 DNA: TGTGCCAGCGCCCTCGCAGGGCGAAATCAGCCCCAGCATTTT
CDR3 protein: CASALAGRNQPQHF
clone size: .
V gene: TRBV28
J gene: TRBJ1-5
D gene: .

CDR3 DNA: TGTGCCACCGGTGTGGGCGGGACGGGGAGCAATCAGCCCCAGCATTTT
CDR3 protein: CATGVGGTGSNQPQHF
clone size: once
V gene: TRBV24-1
J gene: TRBJ1-5
D gene: .

CDR3 DNA: TGTGCCAGTATTAAAGGAGGGAAGGGCGCGATCACTGAAGCTTTCTTT
CDR3 protein: CASIKGGKGAITEAFF
clone size: .
V gene: TRBV19
J gene: TRBJ1-1
D gene: .

CDR3 DNA: TGTGCCAGCAGTGGACTAGCGGGGCGGAAGGATGAGCAGTTCTTC
CDR3 protein: CASSGLAGRKDEQFF
clone size: few
V gene: TRBV28
J gene: TRBJ2-1
D gene: TRBD2

CDR3 DNA: TGCAGTGCTAGTGCCCGCCAGGGGCAACCTTGGAACACTGAAGCTTTCTTT
CDR3 protein: CSASARQGQPWNTEAFF
clone size: .
V gene: TRBV20-1
J gene: TRBJ1-1
D gene: .

CDR3 DNA: TGTGCCTGGAGTGTGGGACAGGGGGCATCTAATGAAAAACTGTTTTTT
CDR3 protein: CAWSVGQGASNEKLFF
clone size: few
V gene: TRBV30
J gene: TRBJ1-4
D gene: TRBD1

CDR3 DNA: TGCGCCAGCAGCCCGGGACAGGCGACTAGCCAAGAGACCCAGTACTTC
CDR3 protein: CASSPGQATSQETQYF
clone size: .
V gene: TRBV4-1
J gene: TRBJ2-5
D gene: TRBD1

CDR3 DNA: TGTGCCAGTAAGACCACGGATCTAAACATTCAGTACTTC
CDR3 protein: CASKTTDLNIQYF
clone size: .
V gene: TRBV19
J gene: TRBJ2-4
D gene: .

CDR3 DNA: TGTGCCAGCAGCGTAGCAGATACGCAGTATTTT
CDR3 protein: CASSVADTQYF
clone size: .
V gene: TRBV11-2
J gene: TRBJ2-3
D gene: .

CDR3 DNA: TGTGCCAGCAGGAGGGGAGTCATGAACACTGAAGCTTTCTTT
CDR3 protein: CASRRGVMNTEAFF
clone size: few
V gene: TRBV6-5
J gene: TRBJ1-1
D gene: .

CDR3 DNA: TGTGCCAGCAGTCCGATAGGACAGCCCCGGAGTGGCTACGAGCAGTACTTC
CDR3 protein: CASSPIGQPRSGYEQYF
clone size: .
V gene: TRBV28
J gene: TRBJ2-7
D gene: .

CDR3 DNA: TGTGCCAGCCGAAGCCAAGGCCGGGAGACCCAGTACTTC
CDR3 protein: CASRSQGRETQYF
clone size: once
V gene: TRBV12-3/TRBV12-4
J gene: TRBJ2-5
D gene: .

CDR3 DNA: TGTGCCAGCAGTTTAGCAGTCAAAAACACTGAAGCTTTCTTT
CDR3 protein: CASSLAVKNTEAFF
clone size: .
V gene: TRBV28
J gene: TRBJ1-1
D gene: .

CDR3 DNA: TGTGCCAGCAGTCCCAGAGGTTCCTATAATTCACCCCTCCACTTT
CDR3 protein: CASSPRGSYNSPLHF
clone size: .
V gene: TRBV28
J gene: TRBJ1-6
D gene: .

CDR3 DNA: TGTGCCAGCTCACCACTAGAACAGGGACTGAACACTGAAGCTTTCTTT
CDR3 protein: CASSPLEQGLNTEAFF
clone size: once
V gene: TRBV18
J gene: TRBJ1-1
D gene: .

CDR3 DNA: TGTGCCAGCAGTTTACAGCAGGGGGCCGAGCAGTACTTC
CDR3 protein: CASSLQQGAEQYF
clone size: few
V gene: TRBV12-3/TRBV12-4
J gene: TRBJ2-7
D gene: TRBD1

CDR3 DNA: TGTGCCAGCAGCTTAGCGGTGACTTACACAGATACGCAGTATTTT
CDR3 protein: CASSLAVTYTDTQYF
clone size: .
V gene: TRBV7-6
J gene: TRBJ2-3
D gene: .

CDR3 DNA: TGTGCCAGCAGCCAAGATCTGATTGCCAATGAGCAGTTCTTC
CDR3 protein: CASSQDLIANEQFF
clone size: .
V gene: TRBV3-1/TRBV3-2
J gene: TRBJ2-1
D gene: .

CDR3 DNA: TGTGCCAGCAGCTTTACTAGCGGAAGCCCCGGGGAGCTGTTTTTT
CDR3 protein: CASSFTSGSPGELFF
clone size: .
V gene: TRBV11-3
J gene: TRBJ2-2
D gene: TRBD2

CDR3 DNA: TGCGCCAGCAGTCAAGGAGGGGGGGGGCTGCCAGATACGCAGTATTTT
CDR3 protein: CASSQGGGGLPDTQYF
clone size: .
V gene: TRBV23-1
J gene: TRBJ2-3
D gene: .

CDR3 DNA: TGTGCCTCACAGAGACTAGCAGATACGCAGTATTTT
CDR3 protein: CASQRLADTQYF
clone size: .
V gene: TRBV30
J gene: TRBJ2-3
D gene: .

CDR3 DNA: TGCGCCAGCAGCGCGACTTTATTTGTACAAGAGACCCAGTACTTC
CDR3 protein: CASSATLFVQETQYF
clone size: .
V gene: TRBV5-1
J gene: TRBJ2-5
D gene: .

CDR3 DNA: TGCGCCAGCAGCTTGGCCTCGTCAGGGGGCGCGTGGATCGGAAACACCATATATTTT
CDR3 protein: CASSLASSGGAWIGNTIYF
clone size: .
V gene: TRBV5-1
J gene: TRBJ1-3
D gene: TRBD1

CDR3 DNA: TGTGCCAGCTCACCTCAAGAGACCCAGTACTTC
CDR3 protein: CASSPQETQYF
clone size: once
V gene: TRBV18
J gene: TRBJ2-5
D gene: .

CDR3 DNA: TGTGCCAGTAGTGTGAACAGAAACAATGAGCAGTTCTTC
CDR3 protein: CASSVNRNNEQFF
clone size: .
V gene: TRBV19
J gene: TRBJ2-1
D gene: .

CDR3 DNA: TGTGCCAGCAGTCCCACAGGGACAATCTATGGCTACACCTTC
CDR3 protein: CASSPTGTIYGYTF
clone size: .
V gene: TRBV6-5
J gene: TRBJ1-2
D gene: .

CDR3 DNA: TGTGCCAGCAGGCGGGGGGGCGCCGGCACAGATACGCAGTATTTT
CDR3 protein: CASRRGGAGTDTQYF
clone size: .
V gene: TRBV7-6
J gene: TRBJ2-3
D gene: TRBD2

CDR3 DNA: TGTGCCAGCAGCTTAATCCCAGGGCCCAATCAGCCCCAGCATTTT
CDR3 protein: CASSLIPGPNQPQHF
clone size: .
V gene: TRBV7-2
J gene: TRBJ1-5
D gene: .

CDR3 DNA: TGTGCCAGCAGTCTCTCAACTATGAACACTGAAGCTTTCTTT
CDR3 protein: CASSLSTMNTEAFF
clone size: .
V gene: TRBV28
J gene: TRBJ1-1
D gene: .

CDR3 DNA: TGTGCCAGCAGCCCAATTGGAGAGAGCTCCTACGAGCAGTACTTC
CDR3 protein: CASSPIGESSYEQYF
clone size: .
V gene: TRBV11-1
J gene: TRBJ2-7
D gene: .

CDR3 DNA: TGCGCCAGTCTTCCGGGAGGTGGCAGACCTTCCTACGAGCAGTACTTC
CDR3 protein: CASLPGGGRPSYEQYF
clone size: .
V gene: TRBV23-1
J gene: TRBJ2-7
D gene: TRBD2

CDR3 DNA: TGTGCCAGTAGCCTGACAGGGTCCAATCAGCCCCAGCATTTT
CDR3 protein: CASSLTGSNQPQHF
clone size: .
V gene: TRBV19
J gene: TRBJ1-5
D gene: TRBD1

CDR3 DNA: TGCGCCAGCAGCCAAATCCGGGACGAAAGGGCGCAGTACTTC
CDR3 protein: CASSQIRDERAQYF
clone size: .
V gene: TRBV4-3
J gene: TRBJ2-7
D gene: .

CDR3 DNA: TGTGCCAGCAGCTTAGGAGCACTAGCGGGGGTCACAGATACGCAGTATTTT
CDR3 protein: CASSLGALAGVTDTQYF
clone size: .
V gene: TRBV11-2
J gene: TRBJ2-3
D gene: TRBD2

CDR3 DNA: TGTGCCAGTACCCTAGGGAGGGGACTAGCGGGAGAGACCCAGTACTTC
CDR3 protein: CASTLGRGLAGETQYF
clone size: once
V gene: TRBV19
J gene: TRBJ2-5
D gene: TRBD2

CDR3 DNA: TGTGCCAGCAGCTTAGGCCCCCGAGGGGGGAACACCGGGGAGCTGTTTTTT
CDR3 protein: CASSLGPRGGNTGELFF
clone size: .
V gene: TRBV7-2
J gene: TRBJ2-2
D gene: .

CDR3 DNA: TGCGCCAGCAGCTTGGTTTCGCCCCTAGCTTCTCACACAGATACGCAGTATTTT
CDR3 protein: CASSLVSPLASHTDTQYF
clone size: .
V gene: TRBV5-1
J gene: TRBJ2-3
D gene: .

CDR3 DNA: TGTGCCAGCAGTTACTCATGGACGGCGAACACTGAAGCTTTCTTT
CDR3 protein: CASSYSWTANTEAFF
clone size: .
V gene: TRBV6-5
J gene: TRBJ1-1
D gene: .

CDR3 DNA: TGTGCCAGCAGCCCACAGGGTTGGGTTAATGGCTACACCTTC
CDR3 protein: CASSPQGWVNGYTF
clone size: once
V gene: TRBV7-2
J gene: TRBJ1-2
D gene: .

CDR3 DNA: TGTGCCAGCAGCCCGGGACTAGCGAACACCGGGGAGCTGTTTTTT
CDR3 protein: CASSPGLANTGELFF
clone size: .
V gene: TRBV5-6
J gene: TRBJ2-2
D gene: TRBD2

CDR3 DNA: TGTGCCAGCAGTTGGGGAGGGTCTGGGGCCAACGTCCTGACTTTC
CDR3 protein: CASSWGGSGANVLTF
clone size: few
V gene: TRBV6-2/TRBV6-3
J gene: TRBJ2-6
D gene: TRBD2

CDR3 DNA: TGTGCCAGCAGTGCTTCTAGCGGGAGTACCACAGATACGCAGTATTTT
CDR3 protein: CASSASSGSTTDTQYF
clone size: .
V gene: TRBV27
J gene: TRBJ2-3
D gene: TRBD2

CDR3 DNA: TGCAGCGCCGGCGTCCAGAACACTGAAGCTTTCTTT
CDR3 protein: CSAGVQNTEAFF
clone size: .
V gene: TRBV29-1
J gene: TRBJ1-1
D gene: .

CDR3 DNA: TGTGCCAGCAGCCAGGGCAGGCAAGGCTACACCTTC
CDR3 protein: CASSQGRQGYTF
clone size: .
V gene: TRBV3-1/TRBV3-2
J gene: TRBJ1-2
D gene: .

CDR3 DNA: TGCAGCGCCCGACAGGGGTATGGCTACACCTTC
CDR3 protein: CSARQGYGYTF
clone size: .
V gene: TRBV29-1
J gene: TRBJ1-2
D gene: TRBD1

CDR3 DNA: TGTGCCAGCAGCTTAGACCCAGACAGGGTTCCAGATACGCAGTATTTT
CDR3 protein: CASSLDPDRVPDTQYF
clone size: .
V gene: TRBV7-8
J gene: TRBJ2-3
D gene: TRBD1

CDR3 DNA: TGTGCCAGCAGCCAGAGGACTGCCCGGAGTGAAAAACTGTTTTTT
CDR3 protein: CASSQRTARSEKLFF
clone size: .
V gene: TRBV3-1/TRBV3-2
J gene: TRBJ1-4
D gene: .

CDR3 DNA: TGTGCCAGCAGTTTCGGCGGGAGTCCCACCGGGGAGCTGTTTTTT
CDR3 protein: CASSFGGSPTGELFF
clone size: .
V gene: TRBV6-2/TRBV6-3
J gene: TRBJ2-2
D gene: TRBD2

CDR3 DNA: TGTGCCAGCAGCTTAGCGCCGGGGGACACAGATACGCAGTATTTT
CDR3 protein: CASSLAPGDTDTQYF
clone size: once
V gene: TRBV7-6
J gene: TRBJ2-3
D gene: .

CDR3 DNA: TGTGCCAGCTCACGTGAAGAGAACACTGAAGCTTTCTTT
CDR3 protein: CASSREENTEAFF
clone size: few
V gene: TRBV18
J gene: TRBJ1-1
D gene: .

CDR3 DNA: TGTGCCAGCAGCTTAGTTAGCGGGAGTGGGTGGTACAATGAGCAGTTCTTC
CDR3 protein: CASSLVSGSGWYNEQFF
clone size: .
V gene: TRBV7-9
J gene: TRBJ2-1
D gene: TRBD2

CDR3 DNA: TGTGCCAGCAGGCGGGCGGCCGACCCTCAAGAGACCCAGTACTTC
CDR3 protein: CASRRAADPQETQYF
clone size: once
V gene: TRBV28
J gene: TRBJ2-5
D gene: .

CDR3 DNA: TGTGCCAGCAGCTTCGGGACTAGCGGGGGGGACCTCGAGGAGCAGTTCTTC
CDR3 protein: CASSFGTSGGDLEEQFF
clone size: .
V gene: TRBV11-3
J gene: TRBJ2-1
D gene: TRBD2

CDR3 DNA: TGTGCCAGCACTATCGGGACAGTCCACGAGCAGTACTTC
CDR3 protein: CASTIGTVHEQYF
clone size: .
V gene: TRBV12-3/TRBV12-4
J gene: TRBJ2-7
D gene: TRBD1

CDR3 DNA: TGTGCCAGCAGCTTAGGTGTGGGGGGCACCTACGAGCAGTACTTC
CDR3 protein: CASSLGVGGTYEQYF
clone size: .
V gene: TRBV7-2
J gene: TRBJ2-7
D gene: .

CDR3 DNA: TGTGCCAGCTCACCATCCGGGACAGGGGTCGCCGGGGAGCTGTTTTTT
CDR3 protein: CASSPSGTGVAGELFF
clone size: .
V gene: TRBV18
J gene: TRBJ2-2
D gene: TRBD1

CDR3 DNA: TGTGCCTGGAAGGGTCAGGATGACTATGGCTACACCTTC
CDR3 protein: CAWKGQDDYGYTF
clone size: .
V gene: TRBV30
J gene: TRBJ1-2
D gene: .